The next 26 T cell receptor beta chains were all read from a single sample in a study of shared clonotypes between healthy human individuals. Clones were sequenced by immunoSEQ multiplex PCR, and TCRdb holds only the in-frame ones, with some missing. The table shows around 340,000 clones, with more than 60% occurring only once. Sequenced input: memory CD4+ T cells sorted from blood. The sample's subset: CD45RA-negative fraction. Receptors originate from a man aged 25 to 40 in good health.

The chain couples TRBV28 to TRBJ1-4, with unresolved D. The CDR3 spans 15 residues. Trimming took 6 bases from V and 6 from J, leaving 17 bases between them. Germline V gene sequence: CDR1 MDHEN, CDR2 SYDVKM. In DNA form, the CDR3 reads TGTGCCAGCAGATCGAGCCCTAGTAGGGATGAAAAACTGTTTTTT. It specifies CASRSSPSRDEKLFF.

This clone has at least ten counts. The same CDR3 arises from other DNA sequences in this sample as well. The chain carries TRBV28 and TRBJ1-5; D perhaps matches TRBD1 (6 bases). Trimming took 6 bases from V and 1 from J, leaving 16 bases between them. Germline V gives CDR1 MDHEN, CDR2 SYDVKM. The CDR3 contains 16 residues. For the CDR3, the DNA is TGTGCCAGCAGCCCTGGGGGCCGGGACAGCAATCAGCCCCAGCATTTT. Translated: CASSPGGRDSNQPQHF.

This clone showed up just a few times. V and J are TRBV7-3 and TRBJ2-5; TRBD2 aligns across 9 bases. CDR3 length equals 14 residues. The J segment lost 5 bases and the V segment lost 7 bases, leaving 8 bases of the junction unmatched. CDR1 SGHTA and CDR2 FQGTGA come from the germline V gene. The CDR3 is CASKNSGSSETQYF. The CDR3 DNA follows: TGTGCCAGCAAGAATAGCGGGAGTAGCGAGACCCAGTACTTC.

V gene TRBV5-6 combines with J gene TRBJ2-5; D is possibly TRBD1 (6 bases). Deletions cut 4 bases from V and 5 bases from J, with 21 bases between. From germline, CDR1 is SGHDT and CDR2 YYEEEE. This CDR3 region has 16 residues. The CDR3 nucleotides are TGTGCCAGCAGCCCAGAGGCCGGCAGGGGTGCCGAGACCCAGTACTTC. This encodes CASSPEAGRGAETQYF.

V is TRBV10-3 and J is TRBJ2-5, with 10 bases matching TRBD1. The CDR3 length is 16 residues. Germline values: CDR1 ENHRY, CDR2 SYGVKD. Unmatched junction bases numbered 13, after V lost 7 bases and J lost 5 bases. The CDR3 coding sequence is TGTGCCATCAAAGCCGGGACAGGGGTATCAGAGGAGACCCAGTACTTC. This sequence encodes CAIKAGTGVSEETQYF.

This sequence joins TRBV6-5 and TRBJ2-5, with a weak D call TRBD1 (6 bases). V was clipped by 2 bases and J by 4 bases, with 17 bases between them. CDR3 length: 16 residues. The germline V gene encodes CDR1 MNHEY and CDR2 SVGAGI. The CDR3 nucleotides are TGTGCCAGCAGTTACCCCTCCCCTACAGGGAGAGAGACCCAGTACTTC. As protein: CASSYPSPTGRETQYF.

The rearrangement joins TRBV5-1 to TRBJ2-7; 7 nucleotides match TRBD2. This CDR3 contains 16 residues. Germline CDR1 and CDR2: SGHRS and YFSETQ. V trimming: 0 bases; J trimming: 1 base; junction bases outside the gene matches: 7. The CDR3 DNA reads TGCGCCAGCAGCTTGGGGCGGGCTAGCGGATCCTACGAGCAGTACTTC. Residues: CASSLGRASGSYEQYF.

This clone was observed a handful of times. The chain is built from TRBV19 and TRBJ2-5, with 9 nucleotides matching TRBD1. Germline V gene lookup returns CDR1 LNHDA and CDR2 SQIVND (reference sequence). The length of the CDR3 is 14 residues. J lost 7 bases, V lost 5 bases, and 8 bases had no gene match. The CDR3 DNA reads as TGTGCCAGTAGTCCCGGGACAGGGTTTAGGACCCAGTACTTC. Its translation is CASSPGTGFRTQYF.

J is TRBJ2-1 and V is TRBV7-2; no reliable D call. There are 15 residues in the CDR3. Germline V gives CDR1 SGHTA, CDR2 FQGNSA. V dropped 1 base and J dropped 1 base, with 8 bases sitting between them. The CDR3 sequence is CASSLEGSSYNEQFF. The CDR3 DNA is TGTGCCAGCAGCTTAGAGGGTAGTTCCTACAATGAGCAGTTCTTC.

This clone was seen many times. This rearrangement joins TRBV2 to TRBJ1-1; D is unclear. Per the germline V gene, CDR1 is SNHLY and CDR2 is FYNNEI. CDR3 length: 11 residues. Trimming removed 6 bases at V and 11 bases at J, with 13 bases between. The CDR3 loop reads CASRLVIDAFF. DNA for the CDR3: TGTGCCAGCAGACTGGTAATTGACGCTTTCTTT.

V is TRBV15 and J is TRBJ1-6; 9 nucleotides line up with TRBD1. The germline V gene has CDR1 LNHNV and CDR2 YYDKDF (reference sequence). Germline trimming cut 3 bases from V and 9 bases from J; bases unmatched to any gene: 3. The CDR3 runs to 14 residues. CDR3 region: CATSSGQGFSPLHF. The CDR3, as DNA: TGTGCCACCAGCAGCGGACAGGGGTTTTCACCCCTCCACTTT.

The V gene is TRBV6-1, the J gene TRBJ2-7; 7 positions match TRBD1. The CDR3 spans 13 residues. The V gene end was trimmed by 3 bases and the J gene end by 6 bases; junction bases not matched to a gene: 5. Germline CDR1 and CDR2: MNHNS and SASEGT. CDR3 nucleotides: TGTGCCAGCAGTGAGTACAGGGGTTCCGAGCAGTACTTC. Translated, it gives CASSEYRGSEQYF.

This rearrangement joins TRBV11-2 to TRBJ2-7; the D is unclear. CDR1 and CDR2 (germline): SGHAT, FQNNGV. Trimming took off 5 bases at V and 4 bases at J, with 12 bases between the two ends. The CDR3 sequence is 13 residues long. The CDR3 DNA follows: TGTGCCAGCAGCGGACCCGTGAGTTACGAGCAGTACTTC. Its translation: CASSGPVSYEQYF.

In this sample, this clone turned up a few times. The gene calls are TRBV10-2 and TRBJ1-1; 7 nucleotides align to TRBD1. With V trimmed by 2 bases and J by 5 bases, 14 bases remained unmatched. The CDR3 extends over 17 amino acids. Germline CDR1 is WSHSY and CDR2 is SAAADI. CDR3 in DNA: TGCGCCAGCAGTGAGCCGGGCAATTCAGGGGGGAGGACTGAAGCTTTCTTT. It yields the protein CASSEPGNSGGRTEAFF.

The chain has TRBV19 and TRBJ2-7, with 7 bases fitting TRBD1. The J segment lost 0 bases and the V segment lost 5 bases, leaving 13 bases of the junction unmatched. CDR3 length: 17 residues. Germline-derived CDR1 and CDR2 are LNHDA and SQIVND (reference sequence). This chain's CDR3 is CASSVFYRGDSSYEQYF. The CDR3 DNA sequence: TGTGCCAGTAGTGTCTTCTACAGGGGCGATAGCTCCTACGAGCAGTACTTC.

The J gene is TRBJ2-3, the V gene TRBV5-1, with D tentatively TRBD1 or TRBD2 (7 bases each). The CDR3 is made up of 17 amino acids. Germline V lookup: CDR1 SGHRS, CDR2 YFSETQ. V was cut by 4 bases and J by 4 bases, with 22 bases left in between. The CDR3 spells CASSPGGGGSSADTQYF. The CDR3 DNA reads TGCGCCAGCAGCCCCGGAGGGGGCGGGAGTAGCGCAGATACGCAGTATTTT.

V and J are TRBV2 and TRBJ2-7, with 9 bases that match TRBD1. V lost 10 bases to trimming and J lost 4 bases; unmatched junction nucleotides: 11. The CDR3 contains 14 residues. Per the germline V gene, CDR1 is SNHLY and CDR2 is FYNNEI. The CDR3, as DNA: TGTGCCACCTTAGCCGGGACAGGGTTTTACGAGCAGTACTTC. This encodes CATLAGTGFYEQYF. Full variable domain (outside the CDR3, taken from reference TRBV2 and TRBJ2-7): EPEVTQTPSHQVTQMGQEVILRCVPISNHLYFYWYRQILGQKVEFLVSFYNNEISEKSEIFDDQFSVERPDGSNFTLKIRSTKLEDSAMYFCATLAGTGFYEQYFGPGTRLTVT.

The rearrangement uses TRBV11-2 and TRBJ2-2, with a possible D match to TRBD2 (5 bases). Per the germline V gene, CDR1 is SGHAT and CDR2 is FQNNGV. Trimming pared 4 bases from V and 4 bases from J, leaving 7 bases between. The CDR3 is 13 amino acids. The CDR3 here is CASSSGITGELFF. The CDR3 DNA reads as TGTGCCAGCAGCTCGGGAATCACCGGGGAGCTGTTTTTT.

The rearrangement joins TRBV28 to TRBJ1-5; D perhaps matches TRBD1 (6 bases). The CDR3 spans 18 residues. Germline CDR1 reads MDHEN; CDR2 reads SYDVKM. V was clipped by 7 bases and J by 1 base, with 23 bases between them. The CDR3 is CASILGGTGLGSNQPQHF. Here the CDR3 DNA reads TGTGCCAGCATCCTTGGGGGAACAGGGCTCGGGAGCAATCAGCCCCAGCATTTT.

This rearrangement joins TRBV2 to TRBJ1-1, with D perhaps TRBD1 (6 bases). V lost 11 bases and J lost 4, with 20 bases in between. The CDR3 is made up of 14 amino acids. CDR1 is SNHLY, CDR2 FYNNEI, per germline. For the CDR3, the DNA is TGTGCCGCCGGGTGGGGGCAGATCGGCACTGAAGCTTTCTTT. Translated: CAAGWGQIGTEAFF.

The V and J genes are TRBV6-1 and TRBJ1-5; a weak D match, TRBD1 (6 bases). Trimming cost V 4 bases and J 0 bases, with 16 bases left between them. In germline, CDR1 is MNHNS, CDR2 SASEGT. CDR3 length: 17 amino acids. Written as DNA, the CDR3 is TGTGCCAGCAGTGTCCTTCAGGGGATGGATAGCAATCAGCCCCAGCATTTT. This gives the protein CASSVLQGMDSNQPQHF.

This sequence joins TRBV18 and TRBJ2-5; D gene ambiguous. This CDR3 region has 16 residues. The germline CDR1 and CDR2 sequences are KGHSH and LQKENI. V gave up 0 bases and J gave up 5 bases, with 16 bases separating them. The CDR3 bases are TGTGCCAGCTCACCACCGATCCTATACAGTGACGAGACCCAGTACTTC. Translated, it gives CASSPPILYSDETQYF.

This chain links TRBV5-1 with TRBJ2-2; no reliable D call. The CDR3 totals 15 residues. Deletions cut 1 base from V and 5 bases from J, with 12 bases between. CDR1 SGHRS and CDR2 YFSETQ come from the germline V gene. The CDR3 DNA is TGCGCCAGCAGCTTGTTGGTAGATCAGACCGGGGAGCTGTTTTTT. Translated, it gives CASSLLVDQTGELFF.

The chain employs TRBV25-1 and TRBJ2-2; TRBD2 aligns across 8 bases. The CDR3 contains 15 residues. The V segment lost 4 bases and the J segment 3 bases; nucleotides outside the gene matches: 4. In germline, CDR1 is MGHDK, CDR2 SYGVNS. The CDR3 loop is CASSGPGGYTGELFF. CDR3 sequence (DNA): TGTGCCAGCAGTGGCCCGGGAGGGTACACCGGGGAGCTGTTTTTT.

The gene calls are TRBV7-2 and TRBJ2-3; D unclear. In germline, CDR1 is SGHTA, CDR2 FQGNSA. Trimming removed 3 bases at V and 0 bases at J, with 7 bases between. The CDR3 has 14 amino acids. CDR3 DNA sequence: TGTGCCAGCAGCTTTGTTCGAAGCACAGATACGCAGTATTTT. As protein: CASSFVRSTDTQYF.

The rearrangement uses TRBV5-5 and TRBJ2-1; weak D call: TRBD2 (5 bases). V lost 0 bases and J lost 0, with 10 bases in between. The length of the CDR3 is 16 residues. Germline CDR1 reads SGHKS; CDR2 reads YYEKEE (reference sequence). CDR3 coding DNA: TGTGCCAGCAGCTTGGGAGGGCGGAGCTCCTACAATGAGCAGTTCTTC. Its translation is CASSLGGRSSYNEQFF.